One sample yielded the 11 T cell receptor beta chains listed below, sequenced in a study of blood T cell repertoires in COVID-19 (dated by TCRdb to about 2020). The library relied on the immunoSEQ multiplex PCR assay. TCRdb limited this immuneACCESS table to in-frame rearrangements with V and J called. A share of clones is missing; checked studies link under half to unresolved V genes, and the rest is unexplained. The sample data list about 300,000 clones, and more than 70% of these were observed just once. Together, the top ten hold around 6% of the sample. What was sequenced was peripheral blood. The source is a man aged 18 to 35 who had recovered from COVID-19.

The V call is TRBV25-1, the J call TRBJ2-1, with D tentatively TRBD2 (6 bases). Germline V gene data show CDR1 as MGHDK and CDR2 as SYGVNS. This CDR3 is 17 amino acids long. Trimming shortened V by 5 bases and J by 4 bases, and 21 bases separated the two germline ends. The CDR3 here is CASSYRPGTGVYNEQFF. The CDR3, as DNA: TGTGCCAGCAGTTACAGACCAGGGACTGGGGTATACAATGAGCAGTTCTTC.

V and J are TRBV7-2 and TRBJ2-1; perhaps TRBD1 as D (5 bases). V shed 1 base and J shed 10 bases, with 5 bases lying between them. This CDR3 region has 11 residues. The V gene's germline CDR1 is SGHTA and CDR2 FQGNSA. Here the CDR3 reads CASSLGGEQFF. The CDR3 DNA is TGTGCCAGCAGCTTAGGGGGCGAGCAGTTCTTC. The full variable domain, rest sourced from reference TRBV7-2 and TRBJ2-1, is GAGVSQSPSNKVTEKGKDVELRCDPISGHTALYWYRQSLGQGLEFLIYFQGNSAPDKSGLPSDRFSAERTGGSVSTLTIQRTQQEDSAVYLCASSLGGEQFFGPGTRLTVL.

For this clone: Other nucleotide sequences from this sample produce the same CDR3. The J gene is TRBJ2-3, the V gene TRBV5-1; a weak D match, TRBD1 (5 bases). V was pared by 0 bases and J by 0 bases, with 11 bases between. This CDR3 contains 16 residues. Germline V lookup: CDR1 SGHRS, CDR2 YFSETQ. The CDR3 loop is CASSLAPRQSTDTQYF. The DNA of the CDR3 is TGCGCCAGCAGCTTGGCCCCGAGACAGAGCACAGATACGCAGTATTTT.

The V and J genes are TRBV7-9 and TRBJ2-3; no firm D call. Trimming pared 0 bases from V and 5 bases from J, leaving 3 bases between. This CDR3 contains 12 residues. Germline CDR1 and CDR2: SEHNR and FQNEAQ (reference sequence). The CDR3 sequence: CASSLAQDTQYF. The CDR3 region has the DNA TGTGCCAGCAGCTTAGCACAAGATACGCAGTATTTT.

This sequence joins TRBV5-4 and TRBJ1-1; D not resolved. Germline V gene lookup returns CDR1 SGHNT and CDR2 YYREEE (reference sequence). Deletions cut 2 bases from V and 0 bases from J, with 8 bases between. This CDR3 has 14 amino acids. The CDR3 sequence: CASSFTGLNTEAFF. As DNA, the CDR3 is TGTGCCAGCAGCTTTACCGGGTTGAACACTGAAGCTTTCTTT.

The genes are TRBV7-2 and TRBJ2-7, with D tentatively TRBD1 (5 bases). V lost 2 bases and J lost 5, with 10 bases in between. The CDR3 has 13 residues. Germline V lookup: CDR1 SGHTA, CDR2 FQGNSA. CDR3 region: CASSLSDSHEQYF. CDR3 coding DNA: TGTGCCAGCAGCTTATCTGACAGCCACGAGCAGTACTTC.

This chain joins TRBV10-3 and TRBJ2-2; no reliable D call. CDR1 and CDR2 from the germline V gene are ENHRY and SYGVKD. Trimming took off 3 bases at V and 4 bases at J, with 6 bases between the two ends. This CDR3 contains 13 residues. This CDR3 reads CAISEEVTGELFF. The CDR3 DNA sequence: TGTGCCATCAGTGAAGAGGTCACCGGGGAGCTGTTTTTT.

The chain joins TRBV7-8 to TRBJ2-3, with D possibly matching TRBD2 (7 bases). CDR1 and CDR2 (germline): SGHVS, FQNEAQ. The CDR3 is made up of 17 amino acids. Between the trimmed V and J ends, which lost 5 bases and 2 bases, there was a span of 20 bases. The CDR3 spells CASSNRGGVVNTDTQYF. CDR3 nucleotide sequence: TGTGCCAGCAGCAATAGGGGGGGAGTTGTGAACACAGATACGCAGTATTTT.

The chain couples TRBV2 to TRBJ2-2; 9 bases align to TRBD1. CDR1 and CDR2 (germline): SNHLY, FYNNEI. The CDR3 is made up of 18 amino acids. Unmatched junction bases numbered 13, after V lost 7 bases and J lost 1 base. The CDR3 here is CASTIPGQGLMNTGELFF. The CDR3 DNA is TGTGCCAGCACTATACCGGGACAGGGCCTGATGAACACCGGGGAGCTGTTTTTT.

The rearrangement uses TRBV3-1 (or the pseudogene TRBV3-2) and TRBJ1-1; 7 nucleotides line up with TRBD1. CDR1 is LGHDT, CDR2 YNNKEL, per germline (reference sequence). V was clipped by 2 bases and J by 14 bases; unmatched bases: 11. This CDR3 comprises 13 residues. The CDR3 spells CASSQKGADPRFF. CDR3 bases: TGTGCCAGCAGCCAAAAGGGGGCCGACCCGCGGTTCTTT.

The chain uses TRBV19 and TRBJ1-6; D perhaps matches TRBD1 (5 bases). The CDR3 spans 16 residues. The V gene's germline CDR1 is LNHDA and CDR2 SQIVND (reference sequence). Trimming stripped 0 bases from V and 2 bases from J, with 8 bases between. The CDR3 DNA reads TGTGCCAGTAGTATAGACCCGGACACCTATAATTCACCCCTCCACTTT. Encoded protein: CASSIDPDTYNSPLHF.